The entry below describes one TCR beta chain. This sample was included in a study of T-cell reconstitution after alpha-beta-depleted transplantation in children. Unique molecular identifiers were built into the TCRbeta library. TCRdb re-analysed the PCR reads in MiXCR, keeping a single row per CDR3 protein. This sample has about 340,000 distinct CDR3 sequences, with over 9% found just once. There are 15 residues in the CDR3. V gave up 3 bases and J gave up 4 bases; unmatched junction bases: 7. Germline lookup yields CDR1 SNHLY and CDR2 FYNNEI. The chain links TRBV2 to TRBJ1-2, with TRBD1 matching 8 bases. The clonotype was recovered from a human donor who donated a stem cell graft to a child with acute lymphoblastic leukemia. Sequencing was performed on PBMCs from the stem cell graft donor, taken from the stem cell graft. CDR3 sequence: CASSENEQGAYGYTF. The CDR3 DNA sequence: TGTGCCAGCAGTGAGAATGAGCAGGGGGCCTATGGCTACACCTTC.